Presented here are 18 T cell receptor beta chains from one specimen sequenced in a study of shared clonotypes between healthy human individuals (dated by TCRdb to the early 2020s). Libraries were built with the immunoSEQ multiplex PCR assay. This is the immuneACCESS table as TCRdb keeps it, with only in-frame sequences that have V and J called. A part of the clones is gone; compared with another copy, unresolved V genes explain less than half, and the rest is unexplained. The sample includes over 2 million clones, with about nine tenths observed a single time. Approximately 0.39% of the sample belongs to the ten largest clones. The sample comprised naive CD4+ T cells from PBMCs. This specimen's cell subset or site label, per the study, means: CD45RA+ positively selected. These receptors originate from a young man in good health. Some clones in this sample may be carry-over from other donors' samples.

V is TRBV4-3 and J is TRBJ2-2; 11 bases fit TRBD2. Per the germline V gene, CDR1 is LGHNA and CDR2 is YSLEER. The trim removed 4 bases at V and 5 bases at J, leaving 12 bases unmatched. The CDR3 runs 18 residues. The CDR3 region is CASSPSGTSGGRTGELFF. As DNA, the CDR3 is TGCGCCAGCAGCCCATCCGGGACTAGCGGTGGTCGAACCGGGGAGCTGTTTTTT.

The chain combines TRBV7-3 with TRBJ1-2; a weak D match, TRBD1 (6 bases). Trimming removed 6 bases from V and 5 bases from J, with 19 bases in between. From germline, CDR1 is SGHTA and CDR2 FQGTGA. The CDR3 consists of 15 residues. CDR3 in amino acids: CASSPAGGPFYGYTF. In DNA, the CDR3 is TGTGCCAGCAGTCCCGCCGGGGGGCCTTTTTATGGCTACACCTTC.

Turning to this clone: Other DNA sequences in this specimen translate into the identical CDR3. The chain joins TRBV18 to TRBJ2-5; the D is unclear. This CDR3 has 13 amino acids. The germline V gene encodes CDR1 KGHSH and CDR2 LQKENI. The V gene lost 0 bases and the J gene lost 5 bases, with 7 bases spanning the gap. CDR3 DNA: TGTGCCAGCTCACCACCGAGCAGCGAGACCCAGTACTTC. The encoded protein is CASSPPSSETQYF.

This rearrangement joins TRBV30 to TRBJ2-7, with TRBD1 matching 7 bases. V trimming: 3 bases; J trimming: 5 bases; junction bases outside the gene matches: 7. Germline values: CDR1 GTSNPN, CDR2 SVGIG (reference sequence). The length of the CDR3 is 13 residues. The CDR3 is CAWRFGTANEQYF. In DNA form, the CDR3 reads TGTGCCTGGAGGTTCGGGACAGCTAACGAGCAGTACTTC.

The chain has TRBV7-2 and TRBJ1-1, with TRBD1 as a possible D gene (5 bases). Looked up from germline, CDR1 is SGHTA and CDR2 is FQGNSA. V lost 3 bases to trimming and J lost 2 bases, with 13 bases between them. CDR3 size: 15 residues. Here the CDR3 reads CASSFLGTANTEAFF. The CDR3, as DNA: TGTGCCAGCAGCTTCCTCGGGACTGCTAACACTGAAGCTTTCTTT.

This clone was recorded only once. This chain links TRBV5-1 with TRBJ2-1; 11 bases align to TRBD2. The length of the CDR3 is 15 residues. V was clipped by 4 bases and J by 8 bases; unmatched bases: 8. The germline V gene has CDR1 SGHRS and CDR2 YFSETQ. This chain's CDR3 is CASSRSGRAVDEQFF. DNA of the CDR3: TGCGCCAGCAGCCGTAGCGGGAGGGCCGTCGATGAGCAGTTCTTC.

V gene TRBV15 combines with J gene TRBJ2-7; 10 nucleotides line up with TRBD1. The CDR3 spans 15 residues. The V gene's germline CDR1 is LNHNV and CDR2 YYDKDF (reference sequence). After removal of 2 bases from V and 3 bases from J, the junction contained 4 bases not matched to a gene. The CDR3 DNA is TGTGCCACCAGCAGAACCGGGACAGGGGACTACGAGCAGTACTTC. This sequence encodes CATSRTGTGDYEQYF.

The rearrangement uses TRBV19 and TRBJ1-2; D remains unclear. Germline lookup yields CDR1 LNHDA and CDR2 SQIVND (reference sequence). With 8 bases removed from V and 0 bases from J, the gap between germline ends came to 7 bases. The CDR3 totals 12 residues. CDR3 region: CASLMPNYGYTF. CDR3 coding DNA: TGTGCCAGTTTAATGCCTAACTATGGCTACACCTTC.

V usage is TRBV5-5 and J usage is TRBJ2-5; 7 bases match TRBD1. The CDR3 spans 12 residues. Germline loops: CDR1 SGHKS, CDR2 YYEKEE (reference sequence). Germline trimming cut 3 bases from V and 13 bases from J; bases unmatched to any gene: 9. CDR3 amino acids: CASSSWTGPTYF. The CDR3 bases are TGTGCCAGCAGCTCTTGGACAGGCCCAACGTACTTC.

The genes are TRBV5-8 and TRBJ1-1; D ambiguous. Trimming stripped 8 bases from V and 1 base from J, with 12 bases between. Germline-derived CDR1 and CDR2 are SGHTS and YDEGEE. The CDR3 contains 13 residues. CDR3 DNA sequence: TGTGCCAGTTTCTGGGCGAGGAACACTGAAGCTTTCTTT. Protein: CASFWARNTEAFF.

V gene TRBV27 combines with J gene TRBJ2-1; TRBD2 aligns across 7 bases. CDR1 and CDR2 from the germline V gene are MNHEY and SMNVEV (reference sequence). The CDR3 totals 15 residues. J was trimmed by 4 bases and V by 3 bases; bases with no gene match: 6. DNA of the CDR3: TGTGCCAGCAGTTTTGGGCTAGCGGATTACAATGAGCAGTTCTTC. It encodes CASSFGLADYNEQFF.

The V call is TRBV27, the J call TRBJ1-1; D gene uncertain. V was clipped by 7 bases and J by 0 bases, with 12 bases between them. This CDR3 has 14 amino acids. Germline V gene lookup returns CDR1 MNHEY and CDR2 SMNVEV (reference sequence). The CDR3 spells CASIGKQLNTEAFF. Written as DNA, the CDR3 is TGTGCCAGCATAGGAAAACAGCTGAACACTGAAGCTTTCTTT.

A remark on this clone: This CDR3 is also generated by other DNA sequences in the sample. The CDR3 region has the DNA TGTGCCAGCAGCTCCGGGGTGTACAATGAGCAGTTCTTC. It codes for CASSSGVYNEQFF. The V and J genes are TRBV7-3 and TRBJ2-1; tentative D call: TRBD2 (5 bases). Trimming took 4 bases from V and 4 from J, leaving 8 bases between them. The length of the CDR3 is 13 residues. Per germline, CDR1 SGHTA and CDR2 FQGTGA. The whole variable domain, filled in from reference TRBV7-3 and TRBJ2-1, reads GAGVSQTPSNKVTEKGKYVELRCDPISGHTALYWYRQSLGQGPEFLIYFQGTGAADDSGLPNDRFFAVRPEGSVSTLKIQRTERGDSAVYLCASSSGVYNEQFFGPGTRLTVL.

This clone was counted only a few times. This sample includes further DNA sequences coding for the same CDR3. The J gene is TRBJ2-7, the V gene TRBV2; D uncertain. V lost 5 bases to trimming and J lost 3 bases, with 8 bases between them. The CDR3 runs 12 residues. Germline lookup yields CDR1 SNHLY and CDR2 FYNNEI. CDR3 in amino acids: CASSWTSYEQYF. CDR3 sequence (DNA): TGTGCCAGCAGTTGGACCAGCTACGAGCAGTACTTC.

This chain connects TRBV19 to TRBJ2-1, with D tentatively TRBD1 (5 bases). Germline CDR1 is LNHDA and CDR2 is SQIVND (reference sequence). The CDR3 extends over 16 amino acids. The germline V and J ends were trimmed by 4 bases and 2 bases, with 15 bases remaining between them. The CDR3 DNA sequence: TGTGCCAGTAGTACCCGGACACCTTTCCCCTACAATGAGCAGTTCTTC. Encoded protein: CASSTRTPFPYNEQFF. The full variable domain, its missing parts supplied by reference TRBV19 and TRBJ2-1, is DGGITQSPKYLFRKEGQNVTLSCEQNLNHDAMYWYRQDPGQGLRLIYYSQIVNDFQKGDIAEGYSVSREKKESFPLTVTSAQKNPTAFYLCASSTRTPFPYNEQFFGPGTRLTVL.

This clone was observed a single time. The chain employs TRBV7-9 and TRBJ2-1, with D maybe TRBD2 (6 bases). Trimming pared 5 bases from V and 6 bases from J, leaving 11 bases between. The CDR3 runs to 13 residues. Germline assignment: CDR1 SEHNR and CDR2 FQNEAQ (reference sequence). CDR3 DNA sequence: TGTGCCAGCAGCCTCATGGAGGGCAATGAGCAGTTCTTC. This codes for CASSLMEGNEQFF.

The V and J genes are TRBV19 and TRBJ2-1; 10 bases match TRBD2. The germline gives CDR1 LNHDA, CDR2 SQIVND (reference sequence). This CDR3 contains 14 residues. With 10 bases clipped from V and 5 bases from J, the junction kept 8 bases outside the gene matches. CDR3 DNA sequence: TGTGCCACTAAGACTAGCGGGTCCCACAATGAGCAGTTCTTC. Translation gives CATKTSGSHNEQFF.

A few counts support this clone. The chain couples TRBV19 to TRBJ1-1, with 8 nucleotides matching TRBD1. Trimming removed 9 bases from V and 0 bases from J; junction bases left unmatched: 15. CDR1 and CDR2 from the germline V gene are LNHDA and SQIVND (reference sequence). This CDR3 is 17 amino acids long. This CDR3 is CASLTRTGSDMNTEAFF. The CDR3 nucleotides are TGTGCCAGCTTGACACGGACAGGGTCCGACATGAACACTGAAGCTTTCTTT. Together with reference TRBV19 and TRBJ1-1, the CDR3 gives the full variable domain: DGGITQSPKYLFRKEGQNVTLSCEQNLNHDAMYWYRQDPGQGLRLIYYSQIVNDFQKGDIAEGYSVSREKKESFPLTVTSAQKNPTAFYLCASLTRTGSDMNTEAFFGQGTRLTVV.